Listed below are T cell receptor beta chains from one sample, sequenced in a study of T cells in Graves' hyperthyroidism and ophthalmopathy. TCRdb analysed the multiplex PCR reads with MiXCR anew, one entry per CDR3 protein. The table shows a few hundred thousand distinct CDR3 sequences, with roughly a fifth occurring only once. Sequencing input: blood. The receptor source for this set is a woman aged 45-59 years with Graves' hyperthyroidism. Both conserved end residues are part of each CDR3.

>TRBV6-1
CAGRSGSGTGGFGNTIYF
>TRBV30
CAWSLAGGPHPTDTQYF
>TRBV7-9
CASSLGTGYRELFF
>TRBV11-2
CASSSIQGAGNTIYF
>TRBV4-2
CASSQEGILSRGNQPQHF
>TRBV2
CASSGWGLHGYTF
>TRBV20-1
CSARDYREVTDTQYF
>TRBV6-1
CASSQPIRTALAKNIQYF
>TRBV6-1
CASGGWGASPLHF
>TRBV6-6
CASSYSARGTEAFF
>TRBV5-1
CASSYRDRGHEQHF
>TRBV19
CASSIGNANTEAFF
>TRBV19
CASTLRLNSGNTIYF
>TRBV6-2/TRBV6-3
CASSYNGNYGYTF
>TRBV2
CASGRDRVPSPLHF
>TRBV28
CASSSPGGASNQPQHF
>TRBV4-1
CASSLVLFPGSNQPQHF
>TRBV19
CASHDSRDRYEQYF
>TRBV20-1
CSAGGEGAEAFF
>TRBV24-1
CATSDLGRLVNTEAFF
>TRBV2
CASTGQGLGNTEAFF
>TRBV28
CASSPPQSFSYEQYF
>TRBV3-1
CASSSLAGGNEQYF
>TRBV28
CASSLLGARGYTF
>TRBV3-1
CASSQGTGKEAFF
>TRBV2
CASSELAGGTYNEQFF
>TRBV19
CASSPRTATGELFF
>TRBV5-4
CASSGRDRGYEQYF
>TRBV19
CASSPGWRGTDTQYF
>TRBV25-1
CASSARRNTGELFF
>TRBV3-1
CASSQERFYGYTF
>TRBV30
CAWSWTSSTGELFF